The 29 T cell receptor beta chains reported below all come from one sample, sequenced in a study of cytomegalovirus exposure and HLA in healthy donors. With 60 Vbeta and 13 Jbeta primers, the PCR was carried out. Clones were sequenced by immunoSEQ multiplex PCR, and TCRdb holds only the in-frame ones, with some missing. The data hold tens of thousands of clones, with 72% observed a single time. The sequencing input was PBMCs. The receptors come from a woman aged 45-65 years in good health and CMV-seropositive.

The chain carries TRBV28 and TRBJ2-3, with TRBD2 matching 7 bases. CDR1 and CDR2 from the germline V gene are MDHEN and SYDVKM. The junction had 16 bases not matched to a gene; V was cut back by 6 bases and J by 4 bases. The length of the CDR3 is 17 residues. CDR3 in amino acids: CASSLPSSGAPADTQYF. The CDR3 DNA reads TGTGCCAGCAGCCTCCCGTCTAGCGGTGCCCCCGCAGATACGCAGTATTTT.

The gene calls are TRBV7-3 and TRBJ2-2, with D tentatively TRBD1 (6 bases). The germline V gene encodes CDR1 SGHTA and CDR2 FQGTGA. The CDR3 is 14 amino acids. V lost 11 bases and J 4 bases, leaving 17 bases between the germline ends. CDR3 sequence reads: CAPTNREGTGELFF. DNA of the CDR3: TGTGCCCCCACCAACAGGGAAGGCACCGGGGAGCTGTTTTTT.

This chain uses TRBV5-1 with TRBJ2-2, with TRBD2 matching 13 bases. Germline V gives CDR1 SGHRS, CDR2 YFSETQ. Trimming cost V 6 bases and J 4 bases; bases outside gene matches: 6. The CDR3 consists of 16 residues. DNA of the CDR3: TGCGCCAGCACCCTCGGACTAGCGGGGGTCACCGGGGAGCTGTTTTTT. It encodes CASTLGLAGVTGELFF.

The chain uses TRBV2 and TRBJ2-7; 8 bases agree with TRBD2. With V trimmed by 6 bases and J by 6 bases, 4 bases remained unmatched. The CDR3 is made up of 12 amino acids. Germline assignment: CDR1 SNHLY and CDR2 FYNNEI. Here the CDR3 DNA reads TGTGCCAGCAGACTAGCGGCTGGCGAGCAGTACTTC. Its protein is CASRLAAGEQYF.

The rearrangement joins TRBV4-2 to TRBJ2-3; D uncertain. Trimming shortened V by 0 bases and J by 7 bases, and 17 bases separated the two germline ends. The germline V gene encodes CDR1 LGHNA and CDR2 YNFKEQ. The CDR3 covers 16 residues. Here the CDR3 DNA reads TGTGCCAGCAGCCAAGATGAAGTGACTGGAGATCATACGCAGTATTTT. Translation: CASSQDEVTGDHTQYF.

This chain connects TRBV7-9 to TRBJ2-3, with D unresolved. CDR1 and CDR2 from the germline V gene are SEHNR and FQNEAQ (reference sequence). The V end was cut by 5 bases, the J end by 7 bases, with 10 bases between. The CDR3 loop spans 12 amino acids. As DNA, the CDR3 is TGTGCCAGCAGCCAGAAAGTGAATACGCAGTATTTT. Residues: CASSQKVNTQYF.

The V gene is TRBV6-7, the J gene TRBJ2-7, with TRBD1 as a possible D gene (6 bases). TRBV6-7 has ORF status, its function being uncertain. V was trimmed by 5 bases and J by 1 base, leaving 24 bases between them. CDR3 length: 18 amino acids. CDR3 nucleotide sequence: TGTGCCAGCAGTCCCGGACAGATCGCCATCAGAAAATCCTACGAGCAGTACTTC. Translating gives CASSPGQIAIRKSYEQYF.

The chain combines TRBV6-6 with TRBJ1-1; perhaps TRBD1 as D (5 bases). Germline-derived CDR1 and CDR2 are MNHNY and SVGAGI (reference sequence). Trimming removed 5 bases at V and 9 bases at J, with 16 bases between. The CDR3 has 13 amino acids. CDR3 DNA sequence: TGTGCCAGCAGTCTAATACAGGCCGTGAAAGCTTTCTTT. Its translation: CASSLIQAVKAFF.

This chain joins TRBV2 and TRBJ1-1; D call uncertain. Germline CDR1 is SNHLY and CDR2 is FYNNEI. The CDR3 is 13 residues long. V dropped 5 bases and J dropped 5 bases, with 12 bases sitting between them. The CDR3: CASSRLAGTEAFF. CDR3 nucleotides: TGTGCCAGCAGTCGACTCGCGGGTACTGAAGCTTTCTTT.

DNA of the CDR3: TGTGCCACCAGCAGAGGACTGGACTTTGTTGAAAAACTGTTTTTT. This sequence encodes CATSRGLDFVEKLFF. The rearrangement links TRBV15 to TRBJ1-4; D unclear. The CDR3 loop spans 15 amino acids. Germline CDR1 and CDR2: LNHNV and YYDKDF (reference sequence). The V end was cut by 1 base, the J end by 7 bases, with 13 bases between.

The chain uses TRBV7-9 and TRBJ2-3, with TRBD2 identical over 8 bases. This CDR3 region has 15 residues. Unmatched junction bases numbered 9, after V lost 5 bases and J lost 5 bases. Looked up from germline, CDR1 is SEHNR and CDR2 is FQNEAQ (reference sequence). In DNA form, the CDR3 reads TGTGCCAGCAGCCCCGGGACTAGGGAAAGAGATACGCAGTATTTT. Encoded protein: CASSPGTRERDTQYF.

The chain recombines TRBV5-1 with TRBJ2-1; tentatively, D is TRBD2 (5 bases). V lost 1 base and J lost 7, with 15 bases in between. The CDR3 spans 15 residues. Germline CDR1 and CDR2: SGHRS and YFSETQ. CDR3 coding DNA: TGCGCCAGCAGCTTGATTGAGGGTACGGTGAATGAGCAGTTCTTC. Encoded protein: CASSLIEGTVNEQFF. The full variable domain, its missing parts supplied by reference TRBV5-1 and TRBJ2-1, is KAGVTQTPRYLIKTRGQQVTLSCSPISGHRSVSWYQQTPGQGLQFLFEYFSETQRNKGNFPGRFSGRQFSNSRSEMNVSTLELGDSALYLCASSLIEGTVNEQFFGPGTRLTVL.

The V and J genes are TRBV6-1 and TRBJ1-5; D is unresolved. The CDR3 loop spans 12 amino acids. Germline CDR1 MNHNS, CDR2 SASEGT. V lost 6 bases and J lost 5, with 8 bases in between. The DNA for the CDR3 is TGTGCCAGCAGGAGAATCGATCAGCCCCAGCATTTT. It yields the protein CASRRIDQPQHF.

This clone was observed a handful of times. The chain's CDR3 is CASSYTGISETQYF. The CDR3 bases are TGTGCCAGCAGCTATACAGGGATTTCGGAGACCCAGTACTTC. The chain couples TRBV7-2 to TRBJ2-5, with D possibly matching TRBD1 (6 bases). CDR3 length equals 14 residues. The germline V gene has CDR1 SGHTA and CDR2 FQGNSA. The V end was cut by 4 bases, the J end by 5 bases, with 14 bases between. Drawing the rest from reference TRBV7-2 and TRBJ2-5, the complete variable domain is GAGVSQSPSNKVTEKGKDVELRCDPISGHTALYWYRQSLGQGLEFLIYFQGNSAPDKSGLPSDRFSAERTGGSVSTLTIQRTQQEDSAVYLCASSYTGISETQYFGPGTRLLVL.

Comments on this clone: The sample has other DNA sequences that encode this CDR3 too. CDR3 sequence: CASSQDKGGGMIYGYTF. The CDR3, as DNA: TGTGCCAGCAGCCAAGATAAAGGGGGGGGCATGATCTATGGCTACACCTTC. This chain uses TRBV4-2 with TRBJ1-2; the D gene is possibly TRBD1 (6 bases). Germline assignment: CDR1 LGHNA and CDR2 YNFKEQ. There are 17 residues in the CDR3. The V gene lost 0 bases and the J gene lost 4 bases, with 18 bases spanning the gap.

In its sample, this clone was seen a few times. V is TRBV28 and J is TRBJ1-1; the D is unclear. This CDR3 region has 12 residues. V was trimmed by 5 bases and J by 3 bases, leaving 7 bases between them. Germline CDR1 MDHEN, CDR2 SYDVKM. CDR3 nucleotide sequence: TGTGCCAGCAGTCGGGAGTACACTGAAGCTTTCTTT. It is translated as CASSREYTEAFF.

CDR3 region: CAISGQGQMGTEAFF. The CDR3 DNA reads as TGTGCCATCAGTGGACAGGGGCAAATGGGCACTGAAGCTTTCTTT. J is TRBJ1-1 and V is TRBV10-3, with 8 bases that match TRBD1. Germline V gene lookup returns CDR1 ENHRY and CDR2 SYGVKD. With 4 bases clipped from V and 4 bases from J, the junction kept 8 bases outside the gene matches. The CDR3 loop spans 15 amino acids.

The CDR3 bases are TGTGCCAGCAGCCTAGTAGACAGGGGCTACACCGGGGAGCTGTTTTTT. Its protein is CASSLVDRGYTGELFF. The chain couples TRBV4-2 to TRBJ2-2, with 8 bases matching TRBD1. Germline trimming cut 4 bases from V and 3 bases from J; bases unmatched to any gene: 7. In germline, CDR1 is LGHNA, CDR2 YNFKEQ. The CDR3 is made up of 16 amino acids.

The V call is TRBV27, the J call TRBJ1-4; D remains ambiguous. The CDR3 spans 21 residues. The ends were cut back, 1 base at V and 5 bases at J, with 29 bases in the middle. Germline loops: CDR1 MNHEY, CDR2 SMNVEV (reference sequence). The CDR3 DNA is TGTGCCAGCAGTTTATATTTCTTAGGTACGTCTGGCGGCTCCGCAAATGAAAAACTGTTTTTT. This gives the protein CASSLYFLGTSGGSANEKLFF.

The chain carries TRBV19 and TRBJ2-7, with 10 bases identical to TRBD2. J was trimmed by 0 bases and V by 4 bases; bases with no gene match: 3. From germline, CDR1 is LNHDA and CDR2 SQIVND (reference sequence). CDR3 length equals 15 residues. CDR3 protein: CASSRLAGSSYEQYF. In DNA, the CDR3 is TGTGCCAGTAGTAGACTAGCGGGTTCCTCCTACGAGCAGTACTTC.

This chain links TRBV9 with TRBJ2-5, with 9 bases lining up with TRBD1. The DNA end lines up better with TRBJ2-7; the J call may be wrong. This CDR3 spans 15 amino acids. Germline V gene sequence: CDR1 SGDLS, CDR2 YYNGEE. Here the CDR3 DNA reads TGTGCCAGCAGCGTCTACGGGACAGGGATAGACGAGCAGTACTTC. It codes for CASSVYGTGIDEQYF.

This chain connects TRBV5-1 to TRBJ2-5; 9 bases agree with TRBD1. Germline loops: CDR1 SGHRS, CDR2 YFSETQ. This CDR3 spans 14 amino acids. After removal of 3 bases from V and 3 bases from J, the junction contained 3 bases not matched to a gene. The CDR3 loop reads CASSWDRAKETQYF. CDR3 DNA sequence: TGCGCCAGCAGCTGGGACAGGGCTAAAGAGACCCAGTACTTC.

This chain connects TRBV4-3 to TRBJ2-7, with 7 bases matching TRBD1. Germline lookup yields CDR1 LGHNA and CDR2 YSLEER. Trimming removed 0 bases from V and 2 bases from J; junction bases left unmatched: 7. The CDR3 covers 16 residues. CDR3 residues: CASSQETRDSPYEQYF. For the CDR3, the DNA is TGCGCCAGCAGCCAAGAAACCCGGGACAGCCCCTACGAGCAGTACTTC.

The CDR3 region is CASSFLAGAGYNEQFF. CDR3 nucleotides: TGTGCCAGCAGTTTTCTAGCGGGGGCTGGCTACAATGAGCAGTTCTTC. V usage is TRBV28 and J usage is TRBJ2-1, with 10 bases that match TRBD2. V lost 3 bases and J lost 3; bases outside the gene matches: 5. This CDR3 spans 16 amino acids. The germline V gene encodes CDR1 MDHEN and CDR2 SYDVKM. The variable domain in full, completed from reference TRBV28 and TRBJ2-1, reads DVKVTQSSRYLVKRTGEKVFLECVQDMDHENMFWYRQDPGLGLRLIYFSYDVKMKEKGDIPEGYSVSREKKERFSLILESASTNQTSMYLCASSFLAGAGYNEQFFGPGTRLTVL.

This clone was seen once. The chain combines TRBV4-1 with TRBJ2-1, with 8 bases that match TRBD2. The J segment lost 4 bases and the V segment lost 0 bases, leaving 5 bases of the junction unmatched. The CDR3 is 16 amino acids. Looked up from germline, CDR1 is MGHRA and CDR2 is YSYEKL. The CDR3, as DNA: TGCGCCAGCAGCCAAGAGGGCGGGGGGCTTTACAATGAGCAGTTCTTC. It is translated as CASSQEGGGLYNEQFF.

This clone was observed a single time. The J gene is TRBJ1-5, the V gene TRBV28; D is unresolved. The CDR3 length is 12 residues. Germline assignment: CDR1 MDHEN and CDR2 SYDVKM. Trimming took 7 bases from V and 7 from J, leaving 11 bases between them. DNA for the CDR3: TGTGCCAGCACCATTGAGTTCCAGCCCCAGCATTTT. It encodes CASTIEFQPQHF.

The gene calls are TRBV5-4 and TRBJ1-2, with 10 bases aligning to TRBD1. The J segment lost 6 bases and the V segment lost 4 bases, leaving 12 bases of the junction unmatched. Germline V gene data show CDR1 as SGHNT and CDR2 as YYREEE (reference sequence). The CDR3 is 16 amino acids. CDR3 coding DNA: TGTGCCAGCAGCCAAACCACAACCGACAGGGGGCATGGCTACACCTTC. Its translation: CASSQTTTDRGHGYTF.

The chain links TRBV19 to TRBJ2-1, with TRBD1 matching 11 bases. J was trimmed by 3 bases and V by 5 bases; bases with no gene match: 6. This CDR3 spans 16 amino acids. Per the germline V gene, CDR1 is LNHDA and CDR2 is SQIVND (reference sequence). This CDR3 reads CASSDRTGGIYNEQFF. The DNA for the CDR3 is TGTGCCAGTAGTGATAGGACAGGGGGCATCTACAATGAGCAGTTCTTC.

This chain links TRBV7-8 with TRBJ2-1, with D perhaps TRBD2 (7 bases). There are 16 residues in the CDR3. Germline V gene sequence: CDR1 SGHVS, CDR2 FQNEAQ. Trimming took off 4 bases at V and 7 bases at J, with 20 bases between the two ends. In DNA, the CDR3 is TGTGCCAGCAGCTCATCACAGGGAGGGTATCGGAATGAGCAGTTCTTC. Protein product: CASSSSQGGYRNEQFF.